This T cell receptor (beta chain) was documented in a study of T cell repertoires in cytomegalovirus infection. Whole-study context: Signatures in public TCR beta sequences pointed to both CMV infection and matching HLA type.

General study points: CMV-specific TCR beta clonotypes restricted by HLA-C dominated the ex vivo response.

In its sample, this clonotype was seen many times. Its target is unknown. TCRdb reanalysed the reads using MiXCR and keeps one entry per CDR3 protein. The table includes around 280,000 distinct CDR3 sequences, about a tenth detected once. This CDR3 is built from 13 residues. V was clipped by 4 bases and J by 0 bases, with 6 bases between them. Germline values: CDR1 MNHEY, CDR2 SMNVEV (reference sequence). This sequence originates from a human donor in good health (CMV status not recorded). Some clones in this sample may be carry-over from other donors' samples. The sequenced material came from PBMCs. The chain is built from TRBV27 and TRBJ1-1; D remains unclear. The CDR3 spells CASSYTVNTEAFF. The CDR3 DNA is TGTGCCAGCAGTTACACTGTGAACACTGAAGCTTTCTTT.